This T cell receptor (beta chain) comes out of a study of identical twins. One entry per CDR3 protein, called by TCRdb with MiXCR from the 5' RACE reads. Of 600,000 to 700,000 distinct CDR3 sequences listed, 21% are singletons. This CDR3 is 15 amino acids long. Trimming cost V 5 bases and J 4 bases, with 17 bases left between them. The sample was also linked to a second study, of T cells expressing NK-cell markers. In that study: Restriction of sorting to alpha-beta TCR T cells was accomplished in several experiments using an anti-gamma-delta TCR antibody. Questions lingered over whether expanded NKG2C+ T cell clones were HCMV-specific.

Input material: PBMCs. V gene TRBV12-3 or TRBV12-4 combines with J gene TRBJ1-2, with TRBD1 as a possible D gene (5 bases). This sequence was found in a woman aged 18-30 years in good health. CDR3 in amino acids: CASSPRRDSPYGYTF. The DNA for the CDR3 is TGTGCCAGCAGTCCTAGACGAGACAGCCCCTATGGCTACACCTTC.